Listed below are T cell receptor beta chains from one sample, sequenced in a study of vaccination and CD4 T cells after COVID-19. From the PCR reads, TCRdb called clonotypes with MiXCR, one entry per CDR3 protein. The sample lists 7,000 to 9,000 distinct CDR3 sequences, around 72% occurring once. These receptors lack a known antigen. Sequencing was performed on CD4+ T cells from blood, cultured in vitro. Receptors originate from a human donor who had recovered from COVID-19. CDR3s include the opening cysteine and the closing phenylalanine or tryptophan. D genes are given only for firm matches. For some rows the clone size is stated as once, few or many, or as a class when expanded; others skip it.

>TRBJ1-1|-|-|TRBV19
TGTGCCAGTAGCCGGTTATCAGGGCTGAACACTGAAGCTTTCTTT
CASSRLSGLNTEAFF
>TRBJ2-7|TRBD2|large|TRBV5-4
TGTGCCAGCACCTCAGGACTAGCGGGAATCTACGAGCAGTACTTC
CASTSGLAGIYEQYF
>TRBJ1-2|-|-|TRBV25-1
TGTGCCAGCAGTGAATTGGAGGGAGCCTACACCTTC
CASSELEGAYTF
>TRBJ2-7|-|-|TRBV27
TGTGCCAGCAGTTATAACCGGGACACCGAGCAGTACTTC
CASSYNRDTEQYF
>TRBJ2-2|TRBD2|-|TRBV19
TGTGCCAGTAGTACCAAGGGACTAGCGGGAGGCCCCGGGGAGCTGTTTTTT
CASSTKGLAGGPGELFF
>TRBJ1-2|TRBD1|-|TRBV27
TGTGCCAGCAGCAGGGGTGGGACAGCCACCAACTATGGCTACACCTTC
CASSRGGTATNYGYTF
>TRBJ2-1|TRBD1|-|TRBV19
TGTGCCAGCAGGGGAGGACAGGGGGGTTACAATGAGCAGTTCTTC
CASRGGQGGYNEQFF
>TRBJ1-3|TRBD1|-|TRBV20-1
TGCAGTGCTAGAGATGGGACAGCAAACACCATATATTTT
CSARDGTANTIYF
>TRBJ1-1|-|-|TRBV20-1
TGCAGTGCTAGACCTGACAGTCAGGTATGGAGCACTGAAGCTTTCTTT
CSARPDSQVWSTEAFF
>TRBJ1-5|TRBD1|few|TRBV6-2/TRBV6-3
TGTGCCAGCGCCAAAGGGACAGGGCGTAATCAGCCCCAGCATTTT
CASAKGTGRNQPQHF
>TRBJ1-5|TRBD1|-|TRBV7-2
TGTGCCAGCAGCTTGACAGGGGATCAGCCCCAGCATTTT
CASSLTGDQPQHF
>TRBJ1-6|TRBD1|-|TRBV6-1
TGTGCCAGCAGCAAACAGGGGGCTGGATCACCCCTCCACTTT
CASSKQGAGSPLHF
>TRBJ2-4|TRBD2|few|TRBV6-1
TGTGCCAGCACCCTCGCGGGGAGGGTACTAGCCAAAAACATTCAGTACTTC
CASTLAGRVLAKNIQYF
>TRBJ1-1|-|few|TRBV7-8
TGTGCCAGCAGCCTGGGGGGACAAAAAGCTTTCTTT
CASSLGGQKAFF
>TRBJ2-7|TRBD2|-|TRBV11-2
TGTGCCAGCAGCTCCCCGGGACGGGGGGCCTACGAGCAGTACTTC
CASSSPGRGAYEQYF
>TRBJ1-6|TRBD1|once|TRBV19
TGTGCCAGTAGTATAAGGGACAGAATTCGGCTCCTCCACTTT
CASSIRDRIRLLHF
>TRBJ2-7|TRBD2|-|TRBV2
TGTGCCAGCAGTGTTGGACTAGCGGGAGACGTTTCCTACGAGCAGTACTTC
CASSVGLAGDVSYEQYF
>TRBJ1-2|-|-|TRBV4-1
TGCGCCAGCAGCCAACCAGGGCCCTCCTATGGCTACACCTTC
CASSQPGPSYGYTF
>TRBJ2-7|-|few|TRBV7-8
TGTGCCAGCAGCTTAGCGCGTAGGGACCACCTAAGCTCCTACGAGCAGTACTTC
CASSLARRDHLSSYEQYF
>TRBJ1-2|-|once|TRBV27
TGTGCCAGTCGTTACCCCGCCGGAGGCTACACCTTC
CASRYPAGGYTF
>TRBJ2-7|-|-|TRBV12-3/TRBV12-4
TGTGCCAGCAGTTCGGGGGGCTGGAGTAGCTCCTACGAGCAGTACTTC
CASSSGGWSSSYEQYF
>TRBJ1-2|TRBD1|-|TRBV20-1
TGCAGTGCTAGGCCACAGGGGCCTTTAAACTATGGCTACACCTTC
CSARPQGPLNYGYTF
>TRBJ2-3|-|-|TRBV19
TGTGCCAGTGGCCAACGGTCCGGAGGTACAGATACGCAGTATTTT
CASGQRSGGTDTQYF
>TRBJ2-7|TRBD1|-|TRBV23-1
TGCGCCAGCACCAATGACAGGGCTGAAGGTTACGAGCAGTACTTC
CASTNDRAEGYEQYF
>TRBJ2-6|-|-|TRBV6-2/TRBV6-3
TGTGCCGTGTCTGGGGCCAACGTCCTGACTTTC
CAVSGANVLTF
>TRBJ2-7|-|-|TRBV7-2
TGTGCCAGCAGCTTAGCCGGGACATCCAGCTCCTACGAGCAGTACTTC
CASSLAGTSSSYEQYF
>TRBJ1-1|TRBD1|-|TRBV6-1
TGTGCCAGCGGGGACAGAGCCCGCGCTTTGAACACTGAAGCTTTCTTT
CASGDRARALNTEAFF
>TRBJ1-2|-|-|TRBV6-2/TRBV6-3
TGTGCCAGCAGTCCGATCCGGACAGAAGGAGGCTACACCTTC
CASSPIRTEGGYTF
>TRBJ1-5|-|-|TRBV7-2
TGTGCCAGCAGCACGGACCCTACTCAACGGCCCCAGCATTTT
CASSTDPTQRPQHF
>TRBJ2-7|-|-|TRBV10-3
TGTGCCATCAGCACAGAACTGTCCTACGAGCAGTACTTC
CAISTELSYEQYF
>TRBJ2-7|-|-|TRBV20-1
TGCAGTGCTAGAGATTACAGGAAGGGGGCCTACGAGCAGTACTTC
CSARDYRKGAYEQYF
>TRBJ2-7|-|once|TRBV11-3
TGTGCCAGCAGCTCAACCTATGGGCCCGGAGGGTACGAGCAGTACTTC
CASSSTYGPGGYEQYF
>TRBJ1-4|-|-|TRBV28
TGTGCCAGCAGTACATTTGTGAGGGGCCTTGAAAAACTGTTTTTT
CASSTFVRGLEKLFF
>TRBJ1-3|-|-|TRBV30
TGTGCCTGGAGGGGAAGGGAGACTGGAAACACCATATATTTT
CAWRGRETGNTIYF
>TRBJ1-5|-|-|TRBV15
TGTGCCACCAGCAGAGATGCATATCCTCAGCCCCAGCATTTT
CATSRDAYPQPQHF
>TRBJ1-5|-|-|TRBV7-2
TGTGCCAGCAGCTTGGACCGAATACCGAAAAGCAATCAGCCCCAGCATTTT
CASSLDRIPKSNQPQHF
>TRBJ1-5|TRBD1|-|TRBV6-1
TGTGCCAGCAGCGGACAGGGGCGGAATCAGCCCCAGCATTTT
CASSGQGRNQPQHF
>TRBJ2-7|-|-|TRBV20-1
TGCAGTGCTGGGGGCCGGGACAACTCCTACGAGCAGTACTTC
CSAGGRDNSYEQYF
>TRBJ2-7|-|few|TRBV10-2
TGCGCCAGCAGTGACCCCGCAGTGTACGAGCAGTACTTC
CASSDPAVYEQYF
>TRBJ2-3|-|few|TRBV21-1
TGTGCCAGCAGCGCCCACGAGCCGCCCGGGCCAGATACGCAGTATTTT
CASSAHEPPGPDTQYF
>TRBJ1-5|-|-|TRBV15
TGTGCCACCAGCAGAGATAGGGCGGATTACAATCAGCCCCAGCATTTT
CATSRDRADYNQPQHF
>TRBJ1-1|-|few|TRBV7-2
TGTGCCAGCAGCTTAGCCCGGAACACTGAAGCTTTCTTT
CASSLARNTEAFF
>TRBJ2-7|-|-|TRBV7-9
TGTGCCAGCAGCTCCGCAGTCAACTCCTACGAGCAGTACTTC
CASSSAVNSYEQYF
>TRBJ1-5|-|-|TRBV10-3
TGTGCCATCAGTGACCCGGGATATAGCAATCAGCCCCAGCATTTT
CAISDPGYSNQPQHF
>TRBJ2-3|TRBD2|-|TRBV19
TGTGCCAGTAGACTACTAGCGGGGTTGGCAGATACGCAGTATTTT
CASRLLAGLADTQYF